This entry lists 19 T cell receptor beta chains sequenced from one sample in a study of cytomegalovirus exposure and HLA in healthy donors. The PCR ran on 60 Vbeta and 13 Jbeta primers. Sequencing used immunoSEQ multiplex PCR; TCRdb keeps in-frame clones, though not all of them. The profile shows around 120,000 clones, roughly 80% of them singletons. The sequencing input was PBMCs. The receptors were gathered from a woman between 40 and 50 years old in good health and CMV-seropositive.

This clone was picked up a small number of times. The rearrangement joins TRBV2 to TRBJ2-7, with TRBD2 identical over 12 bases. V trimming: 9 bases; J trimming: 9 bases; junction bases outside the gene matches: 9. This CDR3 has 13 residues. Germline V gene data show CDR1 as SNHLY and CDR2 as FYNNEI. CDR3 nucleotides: TGTGCCAGTGCCATGGGGACTAGCGGGTCGCAGTACTTC. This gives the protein CASAMGTSGSQYF.

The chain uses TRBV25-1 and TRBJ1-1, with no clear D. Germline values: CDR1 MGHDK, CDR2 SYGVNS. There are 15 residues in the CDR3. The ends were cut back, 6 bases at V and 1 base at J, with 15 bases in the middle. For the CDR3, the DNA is TGTGCCAGCAGCCTTTCACAGACCAGGAACACTGAAGCTTTCTTT. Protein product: CASSLSQTRNTEAFF. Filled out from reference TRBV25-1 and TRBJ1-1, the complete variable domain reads EADIYQTPRYLVIGTGKKITLECSQTMGHDKMYWYQQDPGMELHLIHYSYGVNSTEKGDLSSESTVSRIRTEHFPLTLESARPSHTSQYLCASSLSQTRNTEAFFGQGTRLTVV.

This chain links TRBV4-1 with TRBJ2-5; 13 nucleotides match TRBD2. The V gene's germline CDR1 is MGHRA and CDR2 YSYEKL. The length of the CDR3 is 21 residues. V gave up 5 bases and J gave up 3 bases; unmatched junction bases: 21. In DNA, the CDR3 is TGCGCCAGCAGCGACCGAAGGGGACTAGCGGGATTTTTGGGATCAGAAGAGACCCAGTACTTC. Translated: CASSDRRGLAGFLGSEETQYF.

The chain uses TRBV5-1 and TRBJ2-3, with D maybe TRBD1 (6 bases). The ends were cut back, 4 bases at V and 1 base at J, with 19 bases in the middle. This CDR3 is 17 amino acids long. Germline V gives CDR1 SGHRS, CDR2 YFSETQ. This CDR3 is CASSPLRDKIRTDTQYF. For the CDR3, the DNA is TGCGCCAGCAGCCCCCTCCGGGACAAGATTCGCACAGATACGCAGTATTTT.

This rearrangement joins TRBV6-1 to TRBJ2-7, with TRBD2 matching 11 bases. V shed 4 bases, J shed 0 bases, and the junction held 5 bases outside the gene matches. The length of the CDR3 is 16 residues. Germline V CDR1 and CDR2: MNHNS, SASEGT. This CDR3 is CASSGGLAGSSYEQYF. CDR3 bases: TGTGCCAGCAGTGGTGGACTAGCGGGCAGCTCCTACGAGCAGTACTTC.

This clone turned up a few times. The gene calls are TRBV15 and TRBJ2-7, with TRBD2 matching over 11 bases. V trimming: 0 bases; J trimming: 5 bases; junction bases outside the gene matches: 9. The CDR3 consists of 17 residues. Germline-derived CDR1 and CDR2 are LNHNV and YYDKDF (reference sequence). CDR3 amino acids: CATSRDQTSGNLHEQYF. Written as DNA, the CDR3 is TGTGCCACCAGCAGAGATCAGACTAGCGGGAATCTCCACGAGCAGTACTTC.

In DNA form, the CDR3 reads TGTGCCAGCAGCTTGGCCGATGGCTACACCTTC. Amino acids: CASSLADGYTF. The J gene is TRBJ1-2, the V gene TRBV7-9, with no clear D. Germline V gene data show CDR1 as SEHNR and CDR2 as FQNEAQ (reference sequence). With 3 bases removed from V and 6 bases from J, the gap between germline ends came to 5 bases. The CDR3 contains 11 residues.

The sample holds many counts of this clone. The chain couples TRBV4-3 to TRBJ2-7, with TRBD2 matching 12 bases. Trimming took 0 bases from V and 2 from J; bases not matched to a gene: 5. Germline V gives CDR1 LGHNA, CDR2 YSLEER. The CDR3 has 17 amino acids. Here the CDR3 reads CASSQDRSSGRAYEQYF. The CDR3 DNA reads TGCGCCAGCAGCCAAGATCGCTCTAGCGGGAGGGCCTACGAGCAGTACTTC.

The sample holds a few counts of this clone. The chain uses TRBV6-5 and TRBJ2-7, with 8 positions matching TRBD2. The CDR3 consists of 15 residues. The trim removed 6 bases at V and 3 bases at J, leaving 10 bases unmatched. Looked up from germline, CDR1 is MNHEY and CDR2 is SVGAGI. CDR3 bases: TGTGCCAGCAGCCGGGACCCGGGAGGGGGCTACGAGCAGTACTTC. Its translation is CASSRDPGGGYEQYF.

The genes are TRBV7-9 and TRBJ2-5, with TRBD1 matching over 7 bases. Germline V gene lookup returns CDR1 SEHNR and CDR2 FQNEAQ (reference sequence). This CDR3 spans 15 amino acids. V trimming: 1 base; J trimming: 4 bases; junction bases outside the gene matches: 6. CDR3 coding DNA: TGTGCCAGCAGCTTAGTAGACAGGGCCAGAGAGACCCAGTACTTC. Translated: CASSLVDRARETQYF.

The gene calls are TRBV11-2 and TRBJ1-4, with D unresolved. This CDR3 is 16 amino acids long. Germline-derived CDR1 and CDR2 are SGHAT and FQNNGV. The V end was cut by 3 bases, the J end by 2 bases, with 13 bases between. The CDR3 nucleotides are TGTGCCAGCAGCTTGGGTTGGAGGCGCACTAATGAAAAACTGTTTTTT. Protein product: CASSLGWRRTNEKLFF.

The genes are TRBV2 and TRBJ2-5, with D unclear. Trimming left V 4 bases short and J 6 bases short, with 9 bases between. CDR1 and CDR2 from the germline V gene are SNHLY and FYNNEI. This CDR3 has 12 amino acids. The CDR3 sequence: CASSGNIKTQYF. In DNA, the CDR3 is TGTGCCAGCAGTGGAAACATTAAGACCCAGTACTTC.

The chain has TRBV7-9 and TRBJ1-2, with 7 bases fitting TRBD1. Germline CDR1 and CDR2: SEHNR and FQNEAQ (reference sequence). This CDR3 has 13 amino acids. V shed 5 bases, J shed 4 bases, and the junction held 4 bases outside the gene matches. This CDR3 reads CASSPDRAYGYTF. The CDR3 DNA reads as TGTGCCAGCAGCCCTGACAGGGCCTATGGCTACACCTTC.

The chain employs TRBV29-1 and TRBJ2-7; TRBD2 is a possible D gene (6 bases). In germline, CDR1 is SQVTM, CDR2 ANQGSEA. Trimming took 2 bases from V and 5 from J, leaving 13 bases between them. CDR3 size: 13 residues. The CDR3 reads CSVESLARNEQYF. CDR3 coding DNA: TGCAGCGTTGAAAGTCTAGCGAGGAACGAGCAGTACTTC.

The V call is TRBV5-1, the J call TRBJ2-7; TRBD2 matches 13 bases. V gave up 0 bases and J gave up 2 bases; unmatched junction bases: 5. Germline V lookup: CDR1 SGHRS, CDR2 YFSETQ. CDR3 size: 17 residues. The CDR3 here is CASSLGTSGRAAYEQYF. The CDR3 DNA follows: TGCGCCAGCAGCTTGGGTACTAGCGGGAGGGCAGCCTACGAGCAGTACTTC.

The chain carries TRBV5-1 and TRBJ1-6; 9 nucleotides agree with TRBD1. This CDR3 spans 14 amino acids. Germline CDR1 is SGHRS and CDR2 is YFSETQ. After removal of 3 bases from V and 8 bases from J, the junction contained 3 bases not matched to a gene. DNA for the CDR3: TGCGCCAGCAGCTCCGGGACAGGGCATTCACCCCTCCACTTT. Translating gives CASSSGTGHSPLHF.

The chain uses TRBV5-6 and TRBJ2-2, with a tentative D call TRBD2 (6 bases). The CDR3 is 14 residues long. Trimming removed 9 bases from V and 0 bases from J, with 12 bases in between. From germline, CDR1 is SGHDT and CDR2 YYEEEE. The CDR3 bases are TGTGCCACCCGGAGGGCGGCGAACACCGGGGAGCTGTTTTTT. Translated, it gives CATRRAANTGELFF.

The DNA of the CDR3 is TGTGCCAGCAGTGAAATTCTTGCGGTGGCTGGCTACACCTTC. Its protein product is CASSEILAVAGYTF. V gene TRBV6-1 combines with J gene TRBJ1-2; D is undetermined. Germline V CDR1 and CDR2: MNHNS, SASEGT. V was trimmed by 2 bases and J by 7 bases, leaving 14 bases between them. The CDR3 contains 14 residues.

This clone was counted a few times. CDR3 in amino acids: CASSLVAGGPADTQYF. DNA for the CDR3: TGCGCCAGCAGCTTGGTGGCGGGGGGGCCGGCAGATACGCAGTATTTT. The V gene is TRBV5-1, the J gene TRBJ2-3, with 9 bases fitting TRBD2. In germline, CDR1 is SGHRS, CDR2 YFSETQ. The CDR3 covers 16 residues. V was pared by 0 bases and J by 4 bases, with 6 bases of the junction left unmatched.